This entry lists 5 T cell receptor beta chains sequenced from one sample in a study of T-cell reconstitution after alpha-beta-depleted transplantation in children. This sample's TCRbeta library carried unique molecular identifier barcodes. MiXCR, run by TCRdb on the PCR reads, gives a single entry per CDR3 protein. Of approximately 270,000 distinct CDR3 sequences detected, roughly 9.5% appear once; the ten largest clones hold around a tenth. This material consisted of PBMCs from the stem cell graft donor, taken from the stem cell graft. The receptors originated from a human donor who donated a stem cell graft to a child with SCID.

The sample holds many counts of this clonotype. The chain combines TRBV12-3 or TRBV12-4 with TRBJ2-1; TRBD1 matches at 9 bases. The CDR3 contains 13 residues. The V and J ends lost 3 bases and 6 bases, in that order; junction bases with no gene match: 0. CDR3 loop: CASSLDRGNEQFF. The CDR3 DNA follows: TGTGCCAGCAGTTTGGACAGGGGCAATGAGCAGTTCTTC.

Only a few counts were recorded for this clonotype. This chain joins TRBV7-9 and TRBJ2-7, with D perhaps matching TRBD1 (5 bases). CDR1 is SEHNR, CDR2 FQNEAQ, per germline (reference sequence). The CDR3 is made up of 16 amino acids. V gave up 2 bases and J gave up 3 bases, with 17 bases separating them. CDR3 residues: CASSLLKRDSLYEQYF. The CDR3 DNA reads TGTGCCAGCAGCTTACTTAAGCGAGACAGCCTCTACGAGCAGTACTTC.

J is TRBJ1-4 and V is TRBV3-1; 9 bases are a match to TRBD1. Trimming at V came to 3 bases and at J to 1 base, leaving 6 bases not matched to a gene. CDR3 length equals 17 residues. Germline lookup yields CDR1 LGHDT and CDR2 YNNKEL (reference sequence). CDR3: CASSHFDRGRTNEKLFF. DNA for the CDR3: TGTGCCAGCAGCCATTTTGACAGGGGGAGAACTAATGAAAAACTGTTTTTT.

This clonotype was picked up a small number of times. This chain joins TRBV3-1 and TRBJ1-6; D ambiguous. The CDR3 has 15 residues. Germline loops: CDR1 LGHDT, CDR2 YNNKEL (reference sequence). The V end was cut by 4 bases, the J end by 0 bases, with 7 bases between. The DNA of the CDR3 is TGTGCCAGCAGCCCGGATTTCTCCTATAATTCACCCCTCCACTTT. Residues: CASSPDFSYNSPLHF.

This chain joins TRBV10-3 and TRBJ1-2; no clear D gene. Germline lookup yields CDR1 ENHRY and CDR2 SYGVKD. The CDR3 contains 13 residues. V shed 4 bases and J shed 5 bases, with 11 bases lying between them. CDR3 amino acids: CAISVAGGYGYTF. The CDR3, as DNA: TGTGCCATCAGTGTAGCCGGTGGATATGGCTACACCTTC.